The rows below give T cell receptor beta chains drawn from one sample of a study of T cells after somatic rescue of genetic block. Here immunoSEQ multiplex PCR was the method, and the copy in TCRdb shows in-frame clones only, minus some. The sample includes about 72,000 clones, just over 90% of them seen just once. The sequencing sample was made of peripheral blood mononuclear cells (PBMCs). These receptors all stem from a young man. Each CDR3 is given with its conserved first and last residue. A D gene is named only where the DNA matches it firmly. A row's size may be missing; if present it is once, few, many or a size class.

clone_size	d_call	v_call	j_call	cdr3_aa	cdr3_nt
NA	NA	TRBV19	TRBJ1-1	CASRQGFTEAFF	TGTGCCAGTAGGCAGGGTTTCACTGAAGCTTTCTTT
NA	NA	TRBV5-5	TRBJ1-4	CASSSIQDEKLFF	TGTGCCAGCAGCTCCATACAGGATGAAAAACTGTTTTTT
NA	TRBD1	TRBV6-5	TRBJ1-1	CASSHQTGNEAFF	TGTGCCAGCAGTCACCAGACAGGGAATGAAGCTTTCTTT
NA	NA	TRBV9	TRBJ1-6	CASSVGYNSPLHF	TGTGCCAGCAGCGTAGGGTATAATTCACCCCTCCACTTT
NA	TRBD2	TRBV18	TRBJ2-7	CASSPSPSGRDEQYF	TGTGCCAGCTCACCGTCACCTAGCGGGAGGGATGAGCAGTACTTC
NA	NA	TRBV10-3	TRBJ2-1	CAISETTGHNNEQFF	TGTGCCATCAGTGAAACGACTGGACACAACAATGAGCAGTTCTTC
NA	TRBD2	TRBV6-6	TRBJ2-3	CASSRGTSGGTDTQYF	TGTGCCAGCAGCCGCGGGACTAGCGGGGGCACAGATACGCAGTATTTT
NA	NA	TRBV28	TRBJ2-7	CASNGPTQEQYF	TGTGCCAGCAACGGGCCTACCCAGGAGCAGTACTTC
NA	NA	TRBV28	TRBJ2-7	CASSRSGYVSYEQYF	TGTGCCAGCAGTCGTAGCGGATACGTCTCCTACGAGCAGTACTTC
NA	NA	TRBV5-6	TRBJ1-1	CASSLPVGTEAFF	TGTGCCAGCAGCTTGCCAGTGGGGACTGAAGCTTTCTTT
NA	NA	TRBV21-1	TRBJ2-7	CASSKVPGLAGPSSYEQYF	TGTGCCAGCAGCAAAGTTCCTGGACTAGCGGGACCGAGCTCCTACGAGCAGTACTTC
NA	TRBD1	TRBV27	TRBJ2-7	CASRTTGAYEQYF	TGTGCCAGCAGAACAACAGGGGCCTACGAGCAGTACTTC
NA	TRBD1	TRBV27	TRBJ1-2	CASSRFDRAGGYTF	TGTGCCAGCAGCAGGTTCGACAGGGCCGGAGGCTACACCTTC
few	NA	TRBV6-5	TRBJ1-2	CASSYSGRGGDGYTF	TGTGCCAGCAGTTACTCCGGCAGGGGCGGAGATGGCTACACCTTC
NA	NA	TRBV11-2	TRBJ2-1	CASSLRYSYNEQFF	TGTGCCAGCAGCTTACGGTATTCCTACAATGAGCAGTTCTTC
NA	TRBD1	TRBV27	TRBJ1-1	CASSRRRTGFMNTEAFF	TGTGCCAGCAGCCGCAGGCGGACAGGATTCATGAACACTGAAGCTTTCTTT
NA	NA	TRBV5-1	TRBJ1-1	CASSSTPHGTEAFF	TGCGCCAGCAGCTCCACACCTCACGGAACTGAAGCTTTCTTT
NA	TRBD2	TRBV19	TRBJ2-2	CASSWSSGGIGELFF	TGTGCCAGTAGTTGGTCTAGCGGGGGGATCGGGGAGCTGTTTTTT
NA	NA	TRBV4-2	TRBJ2-7	CASSQDSRRAEQYF	TGTGCCAGCAGCCAGGACAGTAGAAGGGCCGAGCAGTACTTC
NA	NA	TRBV5-4	TRBJ1-1	CASRTGYSTEAFF	TGTGCCAGCCGGACGGGTTATTCCACTGAAGCTTTCTTT
NA	NA	TRBV28	TRBJ2-7	CASSFGGTTSSYEQYF	TGTGCCAGCAGTTTTGGGGGGACAACAAGCTCCTACGAGCAGTACTTC
NA	TRBD2	TRBV9	TRBJ2-2	CASSVVAGEGELFF	TGTGCCAGCAGCGTAGTCGCGGGGGAGGGGGAGCTGTTTTTT
once	TRBD1	TRBV10-3	TRBJ1-1	CAISGGQGQPNTEAFF	TGTGCCATCAGTGGGGGCCAGGGACAGCCGAACACTGAAGCTTTCTTT
NA	TRBD2	TRBV19	TRBJ2-1	CASSSPLAEFYNEQFF	TGTGCCAGTAGTAGCCCACTAGCGGAGTTTTACAATGAGCAGTTCTTC
NA	NA	TRBV4-3	TRBJ2-6	CASSPGRGTNVLTF	TGCGCCAGCAGCCCGGGACGGGGGACCAACGTCCTGACTTTC
NA	NA	TRBV7-2	TRBJ1-3	CASSLGIAGNTIYF	TGTGCCAGCAGCTTAGGTATTGCTGGAAACACCATATATTTT
NA	NA	TRBV28	TRBJ1-5	CASSLWGRYSNQPQHF	TGTGCCAGCAGTTTATGGGGACGGTATAGCAATCAGCCCCAGCATTTT
NA	TRBD1	TRBV28	TRBJ1-5	CASSPTGGLNQPQHF	TGTGCCAGCAGTCCTACAGGGGGGCTTAATCAGCCCCAGCATTTT
once	NA	TRBV27	TRBJ2-7	CASSPRTLSYEQYF	TGTGCCAGCAGTCCCCGGACACTCTCCTACGAGCAGTACTTC
NA	TRBD1	TRBV28	TRBJ2-7	CASSATGVGYEQYF	TGTGCCAGCAGTGCGACAGGGGTTGGGTACGAGCAGTACTTC
NA	TRBD2	TRBV6-4	TRBJ2-3	CASSETSGPTDTQYF	TGTGCCAGCAGTGAAACTAGCGGACCCACAGATACGCAGTATTTT
NA	NA	TRBV27	TRBJ1-1	CASSGNTEAFF	TGTGCCAGCAGTGGTAACACTGAAGCTTTCTTT
NA	TRBD2	TRBV18	TRBJ2-3	CASSPLTSGTDTQYF	TGTGCCAGCTCACCATTGACTAGCGGCACAGATACGCAGTATTTT
NA	NA	TRBV9	TRBJ2-2	CASSVVGTGELFF	TGTGCCAGCAGCGTAGTGGGCACCGGGGAGCTGTTTTTT
NA	NA	TRBV7-9	TRBJ2-7	CASSLNLGPPRLIYEQYF	TGTGCCAGCAGCTTAAACCTAGGTCCACCCCGACTCATCTACGAGCAGTACTTC
NA	NA	TRBV11-2	TRBJ2-3	CASSFQGRGATDTQYF	TGTGCCAGCAGCTTTCAAGGGCGCGGAGCGACAGATACGCAGTATTTT
NA	NA	TRBV27	TRBJ1-1	CASIPGGGGAEAFF	TGTGCCAGCATCCCTGGAGGGGGAGGGGCTGAAGCTTTCTTT
NA	TRBD1	TRBV10-3	TRBJ2-7	CAISVDRGEDEQYF	TGTGCCATCAGTGTGGACAGGGGTGAGGACGAGCAGTACTTC